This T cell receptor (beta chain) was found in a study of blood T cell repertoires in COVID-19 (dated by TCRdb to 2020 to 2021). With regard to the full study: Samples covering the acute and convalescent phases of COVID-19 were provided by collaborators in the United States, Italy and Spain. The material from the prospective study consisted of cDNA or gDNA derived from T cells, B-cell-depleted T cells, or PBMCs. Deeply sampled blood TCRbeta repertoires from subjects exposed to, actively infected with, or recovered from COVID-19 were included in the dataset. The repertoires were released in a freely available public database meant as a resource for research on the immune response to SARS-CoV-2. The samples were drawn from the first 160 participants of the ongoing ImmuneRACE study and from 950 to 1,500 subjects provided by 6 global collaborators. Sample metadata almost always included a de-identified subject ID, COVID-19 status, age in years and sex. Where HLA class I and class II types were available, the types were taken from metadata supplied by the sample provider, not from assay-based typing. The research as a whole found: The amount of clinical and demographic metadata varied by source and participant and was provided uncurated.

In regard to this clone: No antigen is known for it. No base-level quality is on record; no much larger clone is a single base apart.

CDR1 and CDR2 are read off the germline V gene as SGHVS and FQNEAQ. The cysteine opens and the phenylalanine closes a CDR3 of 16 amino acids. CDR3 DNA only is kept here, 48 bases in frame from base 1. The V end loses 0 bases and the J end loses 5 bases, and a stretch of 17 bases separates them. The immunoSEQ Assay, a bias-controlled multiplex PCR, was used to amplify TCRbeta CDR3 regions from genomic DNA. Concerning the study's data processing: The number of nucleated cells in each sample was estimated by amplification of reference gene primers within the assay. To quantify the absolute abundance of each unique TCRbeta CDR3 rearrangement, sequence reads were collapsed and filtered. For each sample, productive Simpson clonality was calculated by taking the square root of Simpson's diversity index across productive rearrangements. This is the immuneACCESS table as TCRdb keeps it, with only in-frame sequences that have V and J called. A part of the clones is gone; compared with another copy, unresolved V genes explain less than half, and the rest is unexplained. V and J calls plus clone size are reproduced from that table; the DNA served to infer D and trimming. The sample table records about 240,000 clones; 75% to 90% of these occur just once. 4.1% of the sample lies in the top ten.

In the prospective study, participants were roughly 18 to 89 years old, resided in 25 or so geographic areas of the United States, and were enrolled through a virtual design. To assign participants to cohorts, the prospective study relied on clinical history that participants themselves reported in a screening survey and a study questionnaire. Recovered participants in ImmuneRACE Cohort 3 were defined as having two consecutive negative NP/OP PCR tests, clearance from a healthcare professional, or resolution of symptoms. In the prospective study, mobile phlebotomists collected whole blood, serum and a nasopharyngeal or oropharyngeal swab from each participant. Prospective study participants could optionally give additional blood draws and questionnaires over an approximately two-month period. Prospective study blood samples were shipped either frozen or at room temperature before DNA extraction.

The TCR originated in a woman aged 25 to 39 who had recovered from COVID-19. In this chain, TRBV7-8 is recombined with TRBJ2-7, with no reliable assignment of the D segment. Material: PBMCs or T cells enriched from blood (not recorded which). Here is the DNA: TGTGCCAGCAGCTTAGCTGGCTCTGAGGTTGTTCACGAGCAGTACTTC. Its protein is CASSLAGSEVVHEQYF.